This record looks at one TCR beta chain sequence and its context. What it recognizes is unknown. The sample belongs to a study of cytomegalovirus exposure and HLA in healthy donors. At the level of the study: T cells numbering about 179 million yielded some 100 million unique TCR beta sequences in an earlier analysis. A data release that came early held tens of millions of unique TCRs from HLA-typed donors. For the roughly 400 genotyped donors, approximately 83% fell within the Caucasian-associated ancestry cluster.

Study-wide findings and caveats: Presence/absence analyses treated sequencing depth as roughly uniform across donors.

Germline assignment: CDR1 SGHDT and CDR2 YYEEEE. This CDR3 has 16 residues. With 0 bases clipped from V and 11 bases from J, the junction kept 14 bases outside the gene matches. PCR used 60 Vbeta primers and 13 Jbeta primers. Produced via immunoSEQ multiplex PCR; TCRdb's table is partial and in-frame only. The table lists more than 100,000 clones, 77% of them singletons. The sequence derives from a human donor in good health. The chain is built from TRBV5-6 and TRBJ2-5; 9 bases are shared with TRBD2. The sample taken for sequencing was PBMCs. The CDR3 coding sequence is TGTGCCAGCAGCTTGGTCGAGTGGCTAGCGGGGCAGGAACAGTACTTC. Its translation is CASSLVEWLAGQEQYF.